This TCR beta chain emerged from a study of intratumoral heterogeneity in liver cancer. Study overall: Patients were mostly male, median age around 63 years.

The V segment lost 4 bases and the J segment 6 bases; nucleotides outside the gene matches: 5. In germline, CDR1 is SGHRS, CDR2 YFSETQ. The CDR3 runs 14 residues. TCRdb keeps only in-frame clones here, not all; method: immunoSEQ multiplex PCR. The sample yields some 20,000 clones, just under 75% seen once. All patients had early-stage hepatocellular carcinoma and were untreated before surgical resection. Only one count was recorded for this clone. The chain is built from TRBV5-1 and TRBJ2-4; 9 bases match TRBD1. The TCR originated in a woman aged 70-85 years with hepatocellular carcinoma. Sequencing was performed on tumor-adjacent normal tissue, taken before any cancer treatment. The CDR3 DNA sequence: TGCGCCAGCAGCACGGGGACAGGGAGAAACATTCAGTACTTC. This gives the protein CASSTGTGRNIQYF.